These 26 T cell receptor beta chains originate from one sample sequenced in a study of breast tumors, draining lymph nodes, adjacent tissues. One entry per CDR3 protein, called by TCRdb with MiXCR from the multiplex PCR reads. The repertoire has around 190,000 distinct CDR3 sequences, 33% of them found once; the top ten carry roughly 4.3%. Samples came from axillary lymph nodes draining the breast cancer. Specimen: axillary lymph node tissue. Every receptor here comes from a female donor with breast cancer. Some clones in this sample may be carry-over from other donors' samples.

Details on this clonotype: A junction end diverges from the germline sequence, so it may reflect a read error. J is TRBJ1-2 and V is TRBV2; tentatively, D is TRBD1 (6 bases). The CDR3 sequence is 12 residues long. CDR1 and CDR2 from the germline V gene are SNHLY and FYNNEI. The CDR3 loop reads CASSDRQDGYAF. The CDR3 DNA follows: TGTGCCAGCAGTGATCGACAGGATGGCTACGCCTTC.

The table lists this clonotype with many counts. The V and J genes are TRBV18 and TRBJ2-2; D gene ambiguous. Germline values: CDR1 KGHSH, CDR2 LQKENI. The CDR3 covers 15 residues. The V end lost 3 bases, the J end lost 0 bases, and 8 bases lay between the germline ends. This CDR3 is CASSPSQPNTGELFF. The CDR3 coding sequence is TGTGCCAGCTCACCCAGCCAGCCGAACACCGGGGAGCTGTTTTTT. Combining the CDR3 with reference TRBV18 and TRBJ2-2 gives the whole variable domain NAGVMQNPRHLVRRRGQEARLRCSPMKGHSHVYWYRQLPEEGLKFMVYLQKENIIDESGMPKERFSAEFPKEGPSILRIQQVVRGDSAAYFCASSPSQPNTGELFFGEGSRLTVL.

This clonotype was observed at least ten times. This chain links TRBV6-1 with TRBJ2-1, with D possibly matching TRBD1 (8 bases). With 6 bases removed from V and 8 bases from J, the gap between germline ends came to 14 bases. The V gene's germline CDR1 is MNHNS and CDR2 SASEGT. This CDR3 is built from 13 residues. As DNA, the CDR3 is TGTGCCAGCAGGACCACAGGGGGGGATGAGCAGTTCTTC. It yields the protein CASRTTGGDEQFF.

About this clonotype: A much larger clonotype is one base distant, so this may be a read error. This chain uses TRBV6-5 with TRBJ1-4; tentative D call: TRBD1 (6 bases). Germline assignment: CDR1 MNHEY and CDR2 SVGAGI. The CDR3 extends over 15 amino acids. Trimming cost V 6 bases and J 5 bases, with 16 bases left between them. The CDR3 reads CASRRWGGRNEKLFF. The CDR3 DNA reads TGTGCCAGCAGGCGCTGGGGGGGGCGAAATGAAAAACTGTTTTTT.

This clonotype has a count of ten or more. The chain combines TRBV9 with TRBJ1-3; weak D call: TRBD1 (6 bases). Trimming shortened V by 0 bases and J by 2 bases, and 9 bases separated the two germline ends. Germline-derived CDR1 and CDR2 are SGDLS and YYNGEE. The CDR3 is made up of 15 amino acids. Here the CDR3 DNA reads TGTGCCAGCAGCGTAGCCAACAGGGCTGGAAACACCATATATTTT. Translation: CASSVANRAGNTIYF. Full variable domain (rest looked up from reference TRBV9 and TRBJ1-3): DSGVTQTPKHLITATGQRVTLRCSPRSGDLSVYWYQQSLDQGLQFLIQYYNGEERAKGNILERFSAQQFPDLHSELNLSSLELGDSALYFCASSVANRAGNTIYFGEGSWLTVV.

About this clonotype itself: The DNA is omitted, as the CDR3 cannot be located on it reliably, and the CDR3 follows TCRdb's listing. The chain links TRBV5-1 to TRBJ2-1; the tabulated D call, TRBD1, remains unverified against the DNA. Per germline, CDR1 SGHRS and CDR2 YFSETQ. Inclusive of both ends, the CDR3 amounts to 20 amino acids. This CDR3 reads CASSFYICSARGQIYNEQFF.

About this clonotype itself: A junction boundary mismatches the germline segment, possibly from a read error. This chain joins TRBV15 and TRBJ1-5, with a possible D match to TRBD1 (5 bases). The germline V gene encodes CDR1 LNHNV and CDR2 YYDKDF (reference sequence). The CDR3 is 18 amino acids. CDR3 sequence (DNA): TGTGTCACCAGCGAACGTTTTGGGACCGGAGGCGGCAACCAGCCCCAGCATTTT. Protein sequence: CVTSERFGTGGGNQPQHF.

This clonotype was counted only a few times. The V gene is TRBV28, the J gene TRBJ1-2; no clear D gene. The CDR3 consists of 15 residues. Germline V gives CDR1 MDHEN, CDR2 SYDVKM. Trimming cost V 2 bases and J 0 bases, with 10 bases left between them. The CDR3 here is CASSLPGLANYGYTF. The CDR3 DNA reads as TGTGCCAGCAGTTTACCGGGGTTAGCTAACTATGGCTACACCTTC.

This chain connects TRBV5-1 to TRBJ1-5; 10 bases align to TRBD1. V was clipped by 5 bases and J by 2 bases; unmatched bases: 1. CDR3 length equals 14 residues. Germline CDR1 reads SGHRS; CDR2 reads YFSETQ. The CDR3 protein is CASRTGGGNQPQHF. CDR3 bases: TGCGCCAGCAGGACAGGGGGCGGCAATCAGCCCCAGCATTTT. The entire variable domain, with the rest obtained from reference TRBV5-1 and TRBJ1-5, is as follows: KAGVTQTPRYLIKTRGQQVTLSCSPISGHRSVSWYQQTPGQGLQFLFEYFSETQRNKGNFPGRFSGRQFSNSRSEMNVSTLELGDSALYLCASRTGGGNQPQHFGDGTRLSIL.

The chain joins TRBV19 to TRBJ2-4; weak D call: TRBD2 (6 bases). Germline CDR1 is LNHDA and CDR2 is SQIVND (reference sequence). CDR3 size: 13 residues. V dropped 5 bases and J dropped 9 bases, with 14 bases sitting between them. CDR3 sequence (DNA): TGTGCCAGTAGTTTCAGGGAGGAGGGCATTCAGTACTTC. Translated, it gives CASSFREEGIQYF. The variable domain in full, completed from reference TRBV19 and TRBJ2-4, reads DGGITQSPKYLFRKEGQNVTLSCEQNLNHDAMYWYRQDPGQGLRLIYYSQIVNDFQKGDIAEGYSVSREKKESFPLTVTSAQKNPTAFYLCASSFREEGIQYFGAGTRLSVL.

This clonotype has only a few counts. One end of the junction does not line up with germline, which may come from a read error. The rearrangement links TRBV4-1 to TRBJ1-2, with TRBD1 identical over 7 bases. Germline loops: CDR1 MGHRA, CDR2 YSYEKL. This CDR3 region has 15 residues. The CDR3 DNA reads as TGCGCCAGCAGCCAGCAACAGGGGAGGAACTATGGCTACGCCTTC. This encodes CASSQQQGRNYGYAF.

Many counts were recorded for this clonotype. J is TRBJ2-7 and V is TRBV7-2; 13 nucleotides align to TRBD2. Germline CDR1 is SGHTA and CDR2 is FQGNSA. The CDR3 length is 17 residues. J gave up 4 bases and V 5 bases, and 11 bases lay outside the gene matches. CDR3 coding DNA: TGTGCCAGCAGCAAAACTAGCGGGGGGGCAACCGGGTACGAGCAGTACTTC. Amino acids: CASSKTSGGATGYEQYF. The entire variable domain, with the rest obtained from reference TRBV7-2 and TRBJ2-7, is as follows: GAGVSQSPSNKVTEKGKDVELRCDPISGHTALYWYRQSLGQGLEFLIYFQGNSAPDKSGLPSDRFSAERTGGSVSTLTIQRTQQEDSAVYLCASSKTSGGATGYEQYFGPGTRLTVT.

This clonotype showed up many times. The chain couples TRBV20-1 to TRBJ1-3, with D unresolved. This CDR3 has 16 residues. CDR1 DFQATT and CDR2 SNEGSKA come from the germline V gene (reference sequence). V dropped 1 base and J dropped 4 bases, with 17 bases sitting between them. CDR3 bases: TGCAGTGCTAGAGTTATGCAGAGGGCGATGGGAAACACCATATATTTT. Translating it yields CSARVMQRAMGNTIYF.

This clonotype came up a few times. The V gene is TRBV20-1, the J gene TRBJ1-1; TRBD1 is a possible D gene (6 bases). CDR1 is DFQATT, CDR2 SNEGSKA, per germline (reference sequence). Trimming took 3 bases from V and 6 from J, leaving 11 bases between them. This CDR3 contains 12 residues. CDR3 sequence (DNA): TGCAGTGCTAGGGGGGCTTTAGCTGAAGCTTTCTTT. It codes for CSARGALAEAFF.

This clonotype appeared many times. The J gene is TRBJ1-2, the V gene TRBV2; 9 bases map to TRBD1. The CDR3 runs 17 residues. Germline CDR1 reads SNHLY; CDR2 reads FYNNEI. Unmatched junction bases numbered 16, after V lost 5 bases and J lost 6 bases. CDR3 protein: CASSLTLSRGTGHGYTF. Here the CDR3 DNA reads TGTGCCAGCAGTCTCACTCTCAGTCGCGGGACAGGGCATGGCTACACCTTC.

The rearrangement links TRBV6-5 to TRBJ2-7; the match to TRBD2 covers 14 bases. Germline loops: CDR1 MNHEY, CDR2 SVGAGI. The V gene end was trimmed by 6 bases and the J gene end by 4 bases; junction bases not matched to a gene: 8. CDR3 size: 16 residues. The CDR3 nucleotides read TGTGCCAGCAGCCTCACGACTAGCGGGGGGGCATACGAGCAGTACTTC. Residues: CASSLTTSGGAYEQYF.

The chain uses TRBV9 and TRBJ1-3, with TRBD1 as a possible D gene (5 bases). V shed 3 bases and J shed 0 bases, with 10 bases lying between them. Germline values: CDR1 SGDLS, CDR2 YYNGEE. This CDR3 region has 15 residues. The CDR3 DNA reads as TGTGCCAGCAGCGCACAGGAGAACTCTGGAAACACCATATATTTT. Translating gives CASSAQENSGNTIYF. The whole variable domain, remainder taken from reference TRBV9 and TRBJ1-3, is DSGVTQTPKHLITATGQRVTLRCSPRSGDLSVYWYQQSLDQGLQFLIQYYNGEERAKGNILERFSAQQFPDLHSELNLSSLELGDSALYFCASSAQENSGNTIYFGEGSWLTVV.

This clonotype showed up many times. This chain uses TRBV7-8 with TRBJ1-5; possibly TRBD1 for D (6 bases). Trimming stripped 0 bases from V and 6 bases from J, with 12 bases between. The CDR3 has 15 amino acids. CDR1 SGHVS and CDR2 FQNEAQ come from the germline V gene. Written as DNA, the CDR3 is TGTGCCAGCAGCTTAGCTTGGGGGGCCAGTCAGCCCCAGCATTTT. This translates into CASSLAWGASQPQHF.

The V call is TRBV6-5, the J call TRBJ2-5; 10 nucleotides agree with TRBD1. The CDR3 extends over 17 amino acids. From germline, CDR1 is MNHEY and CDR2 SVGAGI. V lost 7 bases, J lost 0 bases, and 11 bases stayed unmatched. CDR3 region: CASKARTGGSYQETQYF. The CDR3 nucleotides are TGTGCCAGCAAGGCAAGGACAGGGGGATCGTACCAAGAGACCCAGTACTTC.

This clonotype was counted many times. DNA for the CDR3: TGCGCCAGCAGGCCCACGGGACCCAGGAGTTCACCCCTCCACTTT. It is translated as CASRPTGPRSSPLHF. The chain joins TRBV10-2 to TRBJ1-6, with D possibly being TRBD1 (5 bases). Per the germline V gene, CDR1 is WSHSY and CDR2 is SAAADI. The CDR3 is 15 residues long. Trimming stripped 6 bases from V and 9 bases from J, with 18 bases between.

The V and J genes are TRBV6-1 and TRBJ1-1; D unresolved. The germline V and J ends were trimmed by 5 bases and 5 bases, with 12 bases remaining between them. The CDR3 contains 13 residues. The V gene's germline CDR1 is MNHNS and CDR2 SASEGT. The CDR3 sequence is CASSSGPTTEAFF. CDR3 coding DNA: TGTGCCAGCAGTTCCGGACCCACGACTGAAGCTTTCTTT.

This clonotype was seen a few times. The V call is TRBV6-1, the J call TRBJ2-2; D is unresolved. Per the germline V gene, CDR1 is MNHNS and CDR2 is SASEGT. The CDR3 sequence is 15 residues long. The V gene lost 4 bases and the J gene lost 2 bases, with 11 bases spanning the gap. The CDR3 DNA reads TGTGCCAGCAGTGCCGGGCCTCGAAACACCGGGGAGCTGTTTTTT. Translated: CASSAGPRNTGELFF.

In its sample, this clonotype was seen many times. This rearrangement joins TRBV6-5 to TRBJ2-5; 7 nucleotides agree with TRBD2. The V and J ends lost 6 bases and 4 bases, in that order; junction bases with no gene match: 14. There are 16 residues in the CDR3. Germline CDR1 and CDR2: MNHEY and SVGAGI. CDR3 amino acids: CASRAPSGLPGETQYF. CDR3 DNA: TGTGCCAGCAGGGCGCCTAGCGGACTCCCAGGAGAGACCCAGTACTTC.

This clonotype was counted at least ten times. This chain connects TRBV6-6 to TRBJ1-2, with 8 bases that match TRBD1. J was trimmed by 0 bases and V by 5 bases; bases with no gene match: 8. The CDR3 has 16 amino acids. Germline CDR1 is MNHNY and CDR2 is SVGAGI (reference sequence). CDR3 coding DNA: TGTGCCAGCAGTGGGGGACAGGTGACAGCTAACTATGGCTACACCTTC. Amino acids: CASSGGQVTANYGYTF.

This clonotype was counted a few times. The CDR3, as DNA: TGTGCCAGCAGGTTGATAGCGGGAGCTAGAGAGCAGTACTTC. Encoded protein: CASRLIAGAREQYF. This sequence joins TRBV28 and TRBJ2-7; the match to TRBD2 covers 9 bases. This CDR3 is built from 14 residues. V lost 6 bases, J lost 7 bases, and 10 bases stayed unmatched. Looked up from germline, CDR1 is MDHEN and CDR2 is SYDVKM.

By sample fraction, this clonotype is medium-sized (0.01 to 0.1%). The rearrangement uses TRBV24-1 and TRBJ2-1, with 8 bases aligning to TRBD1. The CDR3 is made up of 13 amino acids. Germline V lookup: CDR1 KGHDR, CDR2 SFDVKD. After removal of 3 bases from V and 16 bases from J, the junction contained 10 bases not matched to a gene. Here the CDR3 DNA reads TGTGCCACCAGTGATCGGACAGGGTTGGAGATTTTCTTC. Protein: CATSDRTGLEIFF.